This T cell receptor beta chain was sequenced in a study of blood T cell repertoires in COVID-19. About the study: The analysed material was cDNA or gDNA that came from T cells, B-cell-depleted T cells, or PBMCs.

Profiled with immunoSEQ multiplex PCR; TCRdb holds only in-frame clones, not every one. Of just under 35,000 clones in the sample, more than 85% were seen once. The CDR3 has 15 residues. Germline V gene data show CDR1 as KGHSH and CDR2 as LQKENI. The V segment lost 1 base and the J segment 3 bases; nucleotides outside the gene matches: 4. The sequence came from a man in his 60s with active or convalescent COVID-19. Sequenced material: peripheral blood. This chain links TRBV18 with TRBJ1-1, with 8 bases fitting TRBD1. CDR3 nucleotides: TGTGCCAGCTCACCACTGACAGGGGACTACACTGAAGCTTTCTTT. Amino acids: CASSPLTGDYTEAFF.